The sequence of this T cell receptor beta chain was determined in a study of CD8 T cells in Susac syndrome. With V trimmed by 5 bases and J by 3 bases, 7 bases remained unmatched. The CDR3 spans 15 residues. The germline gives CDR1 SGHRS, CDR2 YFSETQ. With random hexamers, roughly 0.45 to 1 ug RNA was reverse transcribed. Across 54 Vbeta and 13 Jbeta, TCR beta CDR3 was amplified with immunoSEQ multiplex PCR. TCRdb analysed the immunoSEQ multiplex PCR reads with MiXCR anew, one entry per CDR3 protein. The sample yields around 190,000 distinct CDR3 sequences, around 96% seen once. This clonotype was seen a single time.

The source of this sequence is a human donor in good health. This chain connects TRBV5-1 to TRBJ2-2, with 7 positions matching TRBD1. The sequenced sample consisted of CD4+ T cells from PBMCs. CDR3 in DNA: TGCGCCAGCAGGGCCGGGACAGAGTACACCGGGGAGCTGTTTTTT. It is translated as CASRAGTEYTGELFF.